The entry below describes one T cell receptor (beta chain). Authors' methods: Amplification with reference gene primers provided the estimates of nucleated cell counts. This table comes from immunoSEQ multiplex PCR, and its TCRdb copy is limited to in-frame clones, with some not included. Clone size and the V and J calls come from that table; the DNA yielded D and trimming. The table records 150,000 to 200,000 clones, approximately 86% of them present only once. V lost 7 bases and J lost 3; bases outside the gene matches: 7. This CDR3 contains 14 residues. Germline assignment: CDR1 MNHEY and CDR2 SVGAGI. The entry originates in a study of blood T cell repertoires in COVID-19.

This rearrangement joins TRBV6-5 to TRBJ2-7; 9 bases are shared with TRBD1. The source material was peripheral blood. This sequence was found in a man in his 70s with acute or convalescent COVID-19. The CDR3 nucleotides read TGTGCCAGCATGGCCGGGACAGGGTTCTACGAGCAGTACTTC. Translation: CASMAGTGFYEQYF.